Shown below are 2 T cell receptor beta chains from a single sample sequenced in a study of T cell repertoires in cytomegalovirus infection (dated by TCRdb to about 2019). Their antigen targets remain unknown. For sequencing, an Illumina HiSeq 1500 was employed. In TCRdb, the public reads were trimmed at Q25 with fastp and aligned with MiXCR, with productive beta chains retained. A single entry per CDR3 protein holds the most common genes and DNA from its merged rows. This sample gives under 70,000 distinct CDR3 sequences in total; roughly 34% of them show up just once. Clones ranked in the top ten supply 70% of the sample. The source material was PBMCs, sequenced either directly or after in vitro stimulation (not recorded which). These receptors were taken from a human donor in good health (CMV status not recorded). Some clones in this sample may be carry-over from other donors' samples.

This clonotype has a handful of counts. The V and J genes are TRBV7-2 and TRBJ2-7, with D perhaps matching TRBD2 (6 bases). Trimming pared 4 bases from V and 3 bases from J, leaving 13 bases between. The germline V gene has CDR1 SGHTA and CDR2 FQGNSA. The CDR3 is 14 residues long. DNA of the CDR3: TGTGCCAGCAGCTCGGGGGTAGGGCTCTACGAGCAGTACTTC. This encodes CASSSGVGLYEQYF. Together with reference TRBV7-2 and TRBJ2-7, the CDR3 gives the full variable domain: GAGVSQSPSNKVTEKGKDVELRCDPISGHTALYWYRQSLGQGLEFLIYFQGNSAPDKSGLPSDRFSAERTGGSVSTLTIQRTQQEDSAVYLCASSSGVGLYEQYFGPGTRLTVT.

The chain has TRBV7-9 and TRBJ2-5, with D uncertain. The CDR3 consists of 12 residues. V shed 5 bases and J shed 5 bases, with 9 bases lying between them. Per germline, CDR1 SEHNR and CDR2 FQNEAQ (reference sequence). CDR3 coding DNA: TGTGCCAGCAGCCCACGACCGGAGACCCAGTACTTC. It translates to CASSPRPETQYF.